These T cell receptor beta chains were read from a single sample in a study of T-cell reconstitution after alpha-beta-depleted transplantation in children. TCRdb passed the PCR reads through MiXCR, listing each CDR3 protein once. This table holds roughly 490,000 distinct CDR3 sequences, roughly an eighth found once. Sample: PBMCs, mostly from graft donor cells, taken 180 days after TCRalphabeta/CD19-depleted stem cell transplant. The receptors here all came from a female patient aged 2-15 years who had a stem cell transplant for aplastic anemia, so the T cells may come from the graft donor. CDR3s include the opening cysteine and the closing phenylalanine or tryptophan. D genes are given only for firm matches. A clone size is listed for some rows: how often the clone was seen (once, few, many), or a class if it is expanded.

size	D	V	J	DNA	CDR3
few	NA	TRBV11-3	TRBJ2-5	TGTGCCAGCAGTTCTTCAGGAAGGACCCAAGAGACCCAGTACTTC	CASSSSGRTQETQYF
many	TRBD1	TRBV7-2	TRBJ1-5	TGTGCCAGCAGCCCACAGGGGTTGAATCAGCCCCAGCATTTT	CASSPQGLNQPQHF
few	NA	TRBV7-8	TRBJ2-2	TGTGCCAGCAACCTTCCCCGGCAGTCAGGAATGAACACCGGGGAGCTGTTTTTT	CASNLPRQSGMNTGELFF
NA	NA	TRBV7-2	TRBJ1-3	TGTGCCAGCAGCTTAGCCCGGGGAACTGGAAACACCATATATTTT	CASSLARGTGNTIYF
NA	NA	TRBV7-6	TRBJ1-2	TGTGCCAGCAGCCAGCTCGGACCAGGGGATGGCTACACCTTC	CASSQLGPGDGYTF
few	NA	TRBV6-2/TRBV6-3	TRBJ2-1	TGTGCCAGCAGTTTTGCCCATGAGCAGTTCTTC	CASSFAHEQFF
NA	NA	TRBV15	TRBJ2-2	TGTGCCACCAGCAAACTCGAGGAATTAACCGGGGAGCTGTTTTTT	CATSKLEELTGELFF
many	NA	TRBV7-8	TRBJ1-6	TGTGCCAGCAGCTCCGGGACTTACTACTCACCCCTCCACTTT	CASSSGTYYSPLHF
NA	TRBD2	TRBV28	TRBJ2-5	TGTGCCAGCAGTTTACGTTGGGGACTAGCGGGGCCCGGCAACTTC	CASSLRWGLAGPGNF
NA	NA	TRBV6-1	TRBJ1-4	TGTGCCAGCATTGGGCGGTCAACTAATGAAAAACTGTTTTTT	CASIGRSTNEKLFF
many	NA	TRBV7-9	TRBJ2-3	TGTGCCAGCAGCTACCCTCAGGGATTGGAGACAGATACGCAGTATTTT	CASSYPQGLETDTQYF
few	TRBD1	TRBV7-9	TRBJ2-1	TGTGCCAGCAGCTTAAAGGGCCCCGCGACAGGGGGCAATGAGCAGTTCTTC	CASSLKGPATGGNEQFF
few	NA	TRBV10-3	TRBJ2-1	TGTGCCATCAGTGAGTCGGTTATGAGCTACAATGAGCAGTTCTTC	CAISESVMSYNEQFF
NA	TRBD1	TRBV6-1	TRBJ1-5	TGTGCCAGCAGCCGGGACAGGGCGAGCAATCAGCCCCAGCATTTT	CASSRDRASNQPQHF
NA	TRBD2	TRBV15	TRBJ2-1	TGTGCCACCAGCACCGGACTAGTTAATGAGCAGTTCTTC	CATSTGLVNEQFF
NA	NA	TRBV6-5	TRBJ2-6	TGTGCCAGCAGTTACATTTGGGGGGCCAACGTCCTGACTTTC	CASSYIWGANVLTF
few	NA	TRBV25-1	TRBJ1-5	TGTGCCAGCAGTGAATATCGTGGCAGGGTGTTTCGGGCCCATAGCAATCAGCCCCAGCATTTT	CASSEYRGRVFRAHSNQPQHF
NA	TRBD1	TRBV28	TRBJ1-5	TGTGCCAGCAGTTTTGACAGGGTGGAGCCCCAGCATTTT	CASSFDRVEPQHF
NA	TRBD2	TRBV6-2/TRBV6-3	TRBJ2-7	TGTGCCAGCAGTTACCGGTGGGGCAGCGGGAGGTACGAGCAGTACTTC	CASSYRWGSGRYEQYF